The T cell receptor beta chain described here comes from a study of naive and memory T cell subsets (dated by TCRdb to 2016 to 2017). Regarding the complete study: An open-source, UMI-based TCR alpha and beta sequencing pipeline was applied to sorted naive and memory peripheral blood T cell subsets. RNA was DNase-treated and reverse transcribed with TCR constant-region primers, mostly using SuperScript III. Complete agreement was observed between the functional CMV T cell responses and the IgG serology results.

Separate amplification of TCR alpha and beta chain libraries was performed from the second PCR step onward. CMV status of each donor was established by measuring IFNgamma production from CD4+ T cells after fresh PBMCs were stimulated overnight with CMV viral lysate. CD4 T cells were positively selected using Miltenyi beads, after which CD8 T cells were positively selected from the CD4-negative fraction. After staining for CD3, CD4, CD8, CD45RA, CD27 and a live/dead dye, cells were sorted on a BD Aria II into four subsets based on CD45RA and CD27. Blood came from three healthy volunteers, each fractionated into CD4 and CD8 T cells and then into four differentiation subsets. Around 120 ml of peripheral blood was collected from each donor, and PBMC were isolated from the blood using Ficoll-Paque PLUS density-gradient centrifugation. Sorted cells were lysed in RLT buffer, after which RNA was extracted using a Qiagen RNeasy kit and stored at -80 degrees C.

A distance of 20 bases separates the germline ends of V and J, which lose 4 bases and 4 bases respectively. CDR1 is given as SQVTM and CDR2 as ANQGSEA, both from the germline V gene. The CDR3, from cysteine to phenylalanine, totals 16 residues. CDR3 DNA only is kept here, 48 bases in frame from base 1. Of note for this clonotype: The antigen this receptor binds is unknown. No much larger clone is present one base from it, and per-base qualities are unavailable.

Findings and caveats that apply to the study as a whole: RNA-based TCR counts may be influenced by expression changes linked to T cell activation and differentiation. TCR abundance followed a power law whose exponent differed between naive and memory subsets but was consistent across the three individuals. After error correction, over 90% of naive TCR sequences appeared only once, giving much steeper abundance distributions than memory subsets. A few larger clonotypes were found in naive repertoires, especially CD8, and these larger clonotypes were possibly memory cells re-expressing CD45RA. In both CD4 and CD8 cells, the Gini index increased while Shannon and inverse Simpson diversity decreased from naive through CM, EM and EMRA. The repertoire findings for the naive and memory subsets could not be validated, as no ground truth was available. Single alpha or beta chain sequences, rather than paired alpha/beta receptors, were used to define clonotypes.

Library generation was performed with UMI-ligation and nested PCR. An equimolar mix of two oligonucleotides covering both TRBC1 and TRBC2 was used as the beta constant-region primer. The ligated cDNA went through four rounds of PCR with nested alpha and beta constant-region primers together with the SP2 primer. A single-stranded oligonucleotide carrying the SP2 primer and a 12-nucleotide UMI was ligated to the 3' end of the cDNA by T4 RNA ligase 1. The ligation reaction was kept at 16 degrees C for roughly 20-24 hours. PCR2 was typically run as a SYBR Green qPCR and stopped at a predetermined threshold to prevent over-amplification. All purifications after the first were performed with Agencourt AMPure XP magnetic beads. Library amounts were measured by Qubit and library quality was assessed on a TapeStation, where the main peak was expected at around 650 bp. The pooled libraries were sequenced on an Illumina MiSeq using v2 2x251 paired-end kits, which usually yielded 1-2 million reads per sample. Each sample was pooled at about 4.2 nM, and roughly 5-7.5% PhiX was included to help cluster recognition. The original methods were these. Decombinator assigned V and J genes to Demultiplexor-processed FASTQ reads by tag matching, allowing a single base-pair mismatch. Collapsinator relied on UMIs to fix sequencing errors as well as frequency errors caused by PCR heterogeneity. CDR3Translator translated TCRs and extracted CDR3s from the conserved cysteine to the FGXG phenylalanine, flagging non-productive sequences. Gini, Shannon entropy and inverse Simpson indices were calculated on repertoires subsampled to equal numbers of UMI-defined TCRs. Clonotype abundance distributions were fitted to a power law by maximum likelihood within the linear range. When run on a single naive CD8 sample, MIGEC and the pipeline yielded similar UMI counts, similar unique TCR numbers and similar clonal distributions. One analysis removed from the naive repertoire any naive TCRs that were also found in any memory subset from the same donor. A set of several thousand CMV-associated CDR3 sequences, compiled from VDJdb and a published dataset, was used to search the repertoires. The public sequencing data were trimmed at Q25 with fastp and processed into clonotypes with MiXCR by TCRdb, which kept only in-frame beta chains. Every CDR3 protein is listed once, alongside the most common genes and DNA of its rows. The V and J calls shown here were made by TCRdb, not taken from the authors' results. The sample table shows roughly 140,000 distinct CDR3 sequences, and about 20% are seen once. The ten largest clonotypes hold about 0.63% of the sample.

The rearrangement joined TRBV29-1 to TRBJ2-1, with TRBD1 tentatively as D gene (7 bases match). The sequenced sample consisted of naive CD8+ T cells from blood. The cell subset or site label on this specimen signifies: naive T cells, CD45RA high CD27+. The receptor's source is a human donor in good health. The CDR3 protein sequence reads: CSVGGMTGRRYNEQFF. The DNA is TGCAGCGTTGGGGGGATGACAGGGAGGAGGTACAATGAGCAGTTCTTC.